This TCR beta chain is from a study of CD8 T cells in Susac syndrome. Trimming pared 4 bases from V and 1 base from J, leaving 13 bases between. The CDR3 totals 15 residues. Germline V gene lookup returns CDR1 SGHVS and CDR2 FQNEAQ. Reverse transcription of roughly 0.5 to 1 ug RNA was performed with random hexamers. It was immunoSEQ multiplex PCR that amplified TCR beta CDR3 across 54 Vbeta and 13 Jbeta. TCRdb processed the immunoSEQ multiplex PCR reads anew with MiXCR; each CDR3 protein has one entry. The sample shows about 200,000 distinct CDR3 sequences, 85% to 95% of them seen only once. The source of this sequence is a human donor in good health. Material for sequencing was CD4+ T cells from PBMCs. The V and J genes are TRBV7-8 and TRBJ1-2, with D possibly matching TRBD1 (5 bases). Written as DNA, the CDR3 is TGTGCCAGCAGCTCCCGTGGAGGGGATAACTATGGCTACACCTTC. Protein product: CASSSRGGDNYGYTF.